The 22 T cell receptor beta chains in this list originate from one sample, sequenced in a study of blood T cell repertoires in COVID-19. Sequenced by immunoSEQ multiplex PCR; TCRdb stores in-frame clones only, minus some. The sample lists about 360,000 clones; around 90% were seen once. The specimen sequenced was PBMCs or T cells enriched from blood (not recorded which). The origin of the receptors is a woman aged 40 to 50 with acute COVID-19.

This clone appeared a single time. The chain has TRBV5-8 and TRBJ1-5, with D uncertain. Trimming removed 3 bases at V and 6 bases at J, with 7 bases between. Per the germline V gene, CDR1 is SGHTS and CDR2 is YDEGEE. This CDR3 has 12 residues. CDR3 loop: CASSYRGQPQHF. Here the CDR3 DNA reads TGTGCCAGCAGCTATAGAGGTCAGCCCCAGCATTTT.

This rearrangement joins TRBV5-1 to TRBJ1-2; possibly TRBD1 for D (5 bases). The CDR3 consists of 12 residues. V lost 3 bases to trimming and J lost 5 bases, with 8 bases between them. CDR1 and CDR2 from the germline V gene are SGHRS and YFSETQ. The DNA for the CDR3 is TGCGCCAGCAGCTGGGACTTATATGGCTACACCTTC. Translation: CASSWDLYGYTF.

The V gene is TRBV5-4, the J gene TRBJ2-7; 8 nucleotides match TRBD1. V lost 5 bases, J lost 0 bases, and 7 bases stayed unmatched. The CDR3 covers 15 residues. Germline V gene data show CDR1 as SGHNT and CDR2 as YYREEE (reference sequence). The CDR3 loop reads CASRVAGGSSYEQYF. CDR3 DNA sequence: TGTGCCAGCAGGGTAGCAGGGGGCAGCTCCTACGAGCAGTACTTC.

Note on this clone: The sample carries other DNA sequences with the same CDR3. The CDR3 protein is CASSVGQGGTEAFF. The CDR3 coding sequence is TGTGCCAGCAGCGTAGGGCAGGGGGGAACTGAAGCTTTCTTT. The chain carries TRBV9 and TRBJ1-1; 7 bases are shared with TRBD1. Trimming removed 0 bases from V and 5 bases from J; junction bases left unmatched: 4. The germline V gene has CDR1 SGDLS and CDR2 YYNGEE. This CDR3 has 14 amino acids.

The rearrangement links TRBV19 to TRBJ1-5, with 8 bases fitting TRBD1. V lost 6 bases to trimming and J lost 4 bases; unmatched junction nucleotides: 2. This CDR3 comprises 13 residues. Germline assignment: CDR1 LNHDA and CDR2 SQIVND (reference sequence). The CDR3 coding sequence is TGTGCCAGTAGAGGACAGGGTAATCAGCCCCAGCATTTT. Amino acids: CASRGQGNQPQHF.

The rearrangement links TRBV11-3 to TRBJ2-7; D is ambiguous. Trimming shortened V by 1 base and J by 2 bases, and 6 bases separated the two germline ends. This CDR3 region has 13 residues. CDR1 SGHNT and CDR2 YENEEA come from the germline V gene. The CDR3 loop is CASSLGHAYEQYF. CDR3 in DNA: TGTGCCAGCAGCTTAGGACACGCCTACGAGCAGTACTTC.

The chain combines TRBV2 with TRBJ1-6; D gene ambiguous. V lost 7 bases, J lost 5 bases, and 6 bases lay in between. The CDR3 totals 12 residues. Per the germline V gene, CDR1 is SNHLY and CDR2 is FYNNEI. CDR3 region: CASTPDNSPLHF. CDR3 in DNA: TGTGCCAGCACCCCCGATAATTCACCCCTCCACTTT.

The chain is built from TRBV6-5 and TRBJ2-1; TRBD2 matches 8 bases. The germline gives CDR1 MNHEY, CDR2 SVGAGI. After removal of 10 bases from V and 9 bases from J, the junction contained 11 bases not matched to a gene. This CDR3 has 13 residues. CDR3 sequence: CATRISGAGEQFF. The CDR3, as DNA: TGTGCCACCCGGATTAGCGGGGCTGGTGAGCAGTTCTTC.

The CDR3 reads CASSLASLGREGEKLFF. The CDR3 DNA follows: TGTGCCAGCAGCTTAGCCTCCTTGGGCAGGGAGGGTGAAAAACTGTTTTTT. V is TRBV7-9 and J is TRBJ1-4; D might be TRBD1 (5 bases). Trimming took off 0 bases at V and 7 bases at J, with 18 bases between the two ends. The germline V gene encodes CDR1 SEHNR and CDR2 FQNEAQ (reference sequence). CDR3 length: 17 residues.

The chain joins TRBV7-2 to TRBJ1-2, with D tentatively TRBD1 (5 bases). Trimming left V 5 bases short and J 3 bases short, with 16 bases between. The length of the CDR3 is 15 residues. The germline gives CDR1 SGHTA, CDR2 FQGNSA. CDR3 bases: TGTGCCAGCAGCCTAGACAGCTCCGGGGACTATGGCTACACCTTC. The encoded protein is CASSLDSSGDYGYTF.

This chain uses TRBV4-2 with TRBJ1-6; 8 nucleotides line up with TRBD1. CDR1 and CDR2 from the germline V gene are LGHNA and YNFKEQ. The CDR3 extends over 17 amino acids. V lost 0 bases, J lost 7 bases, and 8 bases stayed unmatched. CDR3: CASSQELMTGVNSPLHF. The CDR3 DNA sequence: TGTGCCAGCAGCCAAGAACTAATGACAGGGGTAAATTCACCCCTCCACTTT.

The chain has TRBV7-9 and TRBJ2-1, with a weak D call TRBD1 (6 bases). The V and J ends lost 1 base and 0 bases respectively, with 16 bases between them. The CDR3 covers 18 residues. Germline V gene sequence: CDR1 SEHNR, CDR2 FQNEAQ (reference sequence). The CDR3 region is CASSLVGGSASSYNEQFF. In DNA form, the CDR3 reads TGTGCCAGCAGCTTAGTAGGGGGTAGCGCGAGCTCCTACAATGAGCAGTTCTTC. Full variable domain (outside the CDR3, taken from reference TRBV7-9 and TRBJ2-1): DTGVSQNPRHKITKRGQNVTFRCDPISEHNRLYWYRQTLGQGPEFLTYFQNEAQLEKSRLLSDRFSAERPKGSFSTLEIQRTEQGDSAMYLCASSLVGGSASSYNEQFFGPGTRLTVL.

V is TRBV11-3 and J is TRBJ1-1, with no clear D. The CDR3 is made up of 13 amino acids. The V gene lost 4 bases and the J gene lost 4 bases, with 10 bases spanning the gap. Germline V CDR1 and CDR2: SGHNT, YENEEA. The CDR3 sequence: CASSSPGVTEAFF. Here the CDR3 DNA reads TGTGCCAGCAGCTCGCCCGGGGTCACTGAAGCTTTCTTT.

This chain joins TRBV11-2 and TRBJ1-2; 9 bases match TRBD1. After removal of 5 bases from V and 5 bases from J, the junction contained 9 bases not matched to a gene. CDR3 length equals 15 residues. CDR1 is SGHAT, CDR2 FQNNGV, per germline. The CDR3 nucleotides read TGTGCCAGCAGCCAAAACAACAGGGGGCGATATGGCTACACCTTC. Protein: CASSQNNRGRYGYTF. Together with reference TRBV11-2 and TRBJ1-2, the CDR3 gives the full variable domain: EAGVAQSPRYKIIEKRQSVAFWCNPISGHATLYWYQQILGQGPKLLIQFQNNGVVDDSQLPKDRFSAERLKGVDSTLKIQPAKLEDSAVYLCASSQNNRGRYGYTFGSGTRLTVV.

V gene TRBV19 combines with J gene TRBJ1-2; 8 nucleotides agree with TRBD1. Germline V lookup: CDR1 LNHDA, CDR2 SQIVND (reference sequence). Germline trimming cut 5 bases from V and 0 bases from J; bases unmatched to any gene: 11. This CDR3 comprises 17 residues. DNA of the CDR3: TGTGCCAGTAGTCACCACCGGGACAGGACCACTAACTATGGCTACACCTTC. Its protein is CASSHHRDRTTNYGYTF.

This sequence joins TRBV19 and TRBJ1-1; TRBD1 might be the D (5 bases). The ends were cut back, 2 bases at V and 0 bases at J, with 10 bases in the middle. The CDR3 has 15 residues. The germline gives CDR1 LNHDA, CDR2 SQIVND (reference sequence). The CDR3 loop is CASSILGGMNTEAFF. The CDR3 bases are TGTGCCAGTAGTATACTGGGGGGAATGAACACTGAAGCTTTCTTT.

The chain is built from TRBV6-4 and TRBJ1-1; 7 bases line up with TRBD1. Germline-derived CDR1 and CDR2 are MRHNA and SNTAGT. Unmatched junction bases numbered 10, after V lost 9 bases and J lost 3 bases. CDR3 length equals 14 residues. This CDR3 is CARQWDRGDTEAFF. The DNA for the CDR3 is TGTGCCAGGCAATGGGACAGAGGGGACACTGAAGCTTTCTTT.

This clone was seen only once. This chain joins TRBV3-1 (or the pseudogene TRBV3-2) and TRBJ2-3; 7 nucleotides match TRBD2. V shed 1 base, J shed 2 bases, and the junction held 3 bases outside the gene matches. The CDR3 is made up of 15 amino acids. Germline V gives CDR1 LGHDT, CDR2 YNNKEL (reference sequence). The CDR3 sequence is CASSQGGGYTDTQYF. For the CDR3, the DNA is TGTGCCAGCAGCCAAGGGGGGGGGTACACAGATACGCAGTATTTT.

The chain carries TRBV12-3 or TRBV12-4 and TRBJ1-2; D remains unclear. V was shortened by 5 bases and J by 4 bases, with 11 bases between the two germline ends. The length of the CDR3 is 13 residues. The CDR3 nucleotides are TGTGCCAGCAGTACGTTAGCCTCCTATGGCTACACCTTC. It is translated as CASSTLASYGYTF.

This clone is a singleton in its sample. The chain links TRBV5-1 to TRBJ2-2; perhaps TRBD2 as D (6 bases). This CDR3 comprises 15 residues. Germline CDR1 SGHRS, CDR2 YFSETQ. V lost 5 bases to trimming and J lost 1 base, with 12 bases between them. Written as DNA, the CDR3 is TGCGCCAGCAGTCTCTTGCGGGGGAACACCGGGGAGCTGTTTTTT. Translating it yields CASSLLRGNTGELFF.

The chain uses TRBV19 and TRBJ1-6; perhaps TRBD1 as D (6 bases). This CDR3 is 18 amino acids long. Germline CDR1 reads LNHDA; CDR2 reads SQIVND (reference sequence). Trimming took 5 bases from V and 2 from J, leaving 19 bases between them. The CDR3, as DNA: TGTGCCAGTAGTCGTAAACCCGGGACATCAACCTATAATTCACCCCTCCACTTT. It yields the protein CASSRKPGTSTYNSPLHF. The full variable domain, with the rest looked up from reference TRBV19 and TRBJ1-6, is DGGITQSPKYLFRKEGQNVTLSCEQNLNHDAMYWYRQDPGQGLRLIYYSQIVNDFQKGDIAEGYSVSREKKESFPLTVTSAQKNPTAFYLCASSRKPGTSTYNSPLHFGNGTRLTVT.

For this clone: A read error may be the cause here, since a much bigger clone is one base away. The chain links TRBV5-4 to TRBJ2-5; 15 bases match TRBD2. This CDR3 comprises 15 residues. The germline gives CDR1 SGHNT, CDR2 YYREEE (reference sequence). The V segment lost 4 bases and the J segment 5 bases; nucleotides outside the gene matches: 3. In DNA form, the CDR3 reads TGTGCCAGCAGCCCCGGGACTAGCGGGGGGGAGACCCAGTACTTC. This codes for CASSPGTSGGETQYF.